What follows are 25 T cell receptor beta chains derived from one specimen sequenced in a study of Ad26.COV2.S vaccination and SARS-CoV-2 variants. Treatment of the sample: 15 to 20 received Ad26.COV2.S at low or high dose, single or two shots; roughly five received placebo; per-sample allocation not given. Samples came from day 63 after the first vaccine or placebo injection. TCRdb keeps only in-frame clones here, not all; method: immunoSEQ multiplex PCR. The sample records around 240,000 clones, more than 75% being singletons. The sequences come from peripheral blood, collected in a trial of Ad26.COV2.S vaccine versus placebo. These receptors were obtained from a person aged 18-65 years who received the Ad26.COV2.S COVID-19 vaccine or a placebo.

V gene TRBV11-2 combines with J gene TRBJ2-5; tentatively, D is TRBD1 (5 bases). The V end lost 5 bases, the J end lost 5 bases, and 24 bases lay between the germline ends. This CDR3 region has 17 residues. Germline V gives CDR1 SGHAT, CDR2 FQNNGV. In DNA form, the CDR3 reads TGTGCCAGCAGCCGACGCTACAGGTGGGGTCTAGGGGAGACCCAGTACTTC. Protein: CASSRRYRWGLGETQYF.

The rearrangement uses TRBV2 and TRBJ2-1; possibly TRBD1 for D (5 bases). Germline CDR1 reads SNHLY; CDR2 reads FYNNEI. The CDR3 has 14 residues. The germline V and J ends were trimmed by 0 bases and 9 bases, with 12 bases remaining between them. The CDR3 DNA reads as TGTGCCAGCAGTGAAGCGGGGCAGGGTGGTGAGCAGTTCTTC. Residues: CASSEAGQGGEQFF.

The chain carries TRBV3-1 (or the pseudogene TRBV3-2) and TRBJ2-5, with 7 bases lining up with TRBD1. The length of the CDR3 is 13 residues. Germline lookup yields CDR1 LGHDT and CDR2 YNNKEL (reference sequence). The J segment lost 1 base and the V segment lost 6 bases, leaving 2 bases of the junction unmatched. Here the CDR3 reads CASRGQFQETQYF. CDR3 coding DNA: TGTGCCAGCAGGGGACAGTTCCAAGAGACCCAGTACTTC.

The gene calls are TRBV19 and TRBJ2-7, with 12 bases matching TRBD2. CDR3 size: 16 residues. Germline V gives CDR1 LNHDA, CDR2 SQIVND (reference sequence). After removal of 5 bases from V and 2 bases from J, the junction contained 7 bases not matched to a gene. The CDR3, as DNA: TGTGCCAGTAGTCCACTAGCGGGGGGTACCCCCTACGAGCAGTACTTC. Amino acid sequence: CASSPLAGGTPYEQYF. The variable domain in full, completed from reference TRBV19 and TRBJ2-7, reads DGGITQSPKYLFRKEGQNVTLSCEQNLNHDAMYWYRQDPGQGLRLIYYSQIVNDFQKGDIAEGYSVSREKKESFPLTVTSAQKNPTAFYLCASSPLAGGTPYEQYFGPGTRLTVT.

This CDR3 reads CASSYIVTGDAYNEQFF. The CDR3 DNA is TGTGCCAGCAGCTACATAGTGACAGGGGATGCCTACAATGAGCAGTTCTTC. V and J are TRBV5-6 and TRBJ2-1; 8 nucleotides match TRBD1. CDR1 and CDR2 from the germline V gene are SGHDT and YYEEEE. The CDR3 has 17 amino acids. The J segment lost 2 bases and the V segment lost 3 bases, leaving 10 bases of the junction unmatched. The full variable domain, its missing parts supplied by reference TRBV5-6 and TRBJ2-1, is DAGVTQSPTHLIKTRGQQVTLRCSPKSGHDTVSWYQQALGQGPQFIFQYYEEEERQRGNFPDRFSGHQFPNYSSELNVNALLLGDSALYLCASSYIVTGDAYNEQFFGPGTRLTVL.

V usage is TRBV28 and J usage is TRBJ2-7, with 10 bases matching TRBD1. From germline, CDR1 is MDHEN and CDR2 SYDVKM. The junction had 20 bases not matched to a gene; V was cut back by 6 bases and J by 6 bases. The CDR3 runs to 18 residues. The CDR3 here is CASSPHSPRQGARGEQYF. The CDR3, as DNA: TGTGCCAGCAGCCCCCATTCCCCCAGACAGGGGGCGAGAGGCGAGCAGTACTTC.

The chain employs TRBV9 and TRBJ1-2; no clear D gene. Looked up from germline, CDR1 is SGDLS and CDR2 is YYNGEE. CDR3 size: 12 residues. V was shortened by 0 bases and J by 4 bases, with 4 bases between the two germline ends. DNA of the CDR3: TGTGCCAGCAGCGTAGCCAGCTATGGCTACACCTTC. Its translation: CASSVASYGYTF.

The chain joins TRBV4-1 to TRBJ2-7; D might be TRBD2 (6 bases). With 1 base removed from V and 4 bases from J, the gap between germline ends came to 11 bases. CDR1 is MGHRA, CDR2 YSYEKL, per germline. CDR3 length: 14 amino acids. CDR3 loop: CASSQVGGGYEQYF. Written as DNA, the CDR3 is TGCGCCAGCAGCCAAGTCGGGGGTGGGTACGAGCAGTACTTC.

This clone was detected only a few times. The V and J genes are TRBV7-9 and TRBJ2-1, with D perhaps being TRBD1 or TRBD2 (6 bases each). The CDR3 covers 14 residues. V dropped 2 bases and J dropped 8 bases, with 13 bases sitting between them. From germline, CDR1 is SEHNR and CDR2 FQNEAQ (reference sequence). CDR3 nucleotide sequence: TGTGCCAGCAGCTTACGTTCGGGGGCCGATGAGCAGTTCTTC. Amino acid sequence: CASSLRSGADEQFF.

J is TRBJ1-2 and V is TRBV6-5; no definite D call. V dropped 4 bases and J dropped 4 bases, with 10 bases sitting between them. The germline CDR1 and CDR2 sequences are MNHEY and SVGAGI. The CDR3 is made up of 13 amino acids. In DNA, the CDR3 is TGTGCCAGCAGTTCCCTGGGGAGCTATGGCTACACCTTC. It is translated as CASSSLGSYGYTF.

The V call is TRBV15, the J call TRBJ1-4, with 7 bases aligning to TRBD1. The CDR3 contains 15 residues. Germline CDR1 is LNHNV and CDR2 is YYDKDF (reference sequence). V shed 5 bases, J shed 3 bases, and the junction held 6 bases outside the gene matches. CDR3 coding DNA: TGTGCCACCAGCGGCGACAGGGAGGCTAATGAAAAACTGTTTTTT. It yields the protein CATSGDREANEKLFF.

The genes are TRBV28 and TRBJ2-7; 7 nucleotides match TRBD1. V lost 3 bases, J lost 9 bases, and 11 bases stayed unmatched. CDR3 length: 14 residues. The germline CDR1 and CDR2 sequences are MDHEN and SYDVKM. The CDR3 region has the DNA TGTGCCAGCAGTTTTCCCCCGGGACAGTCCTGGCAGTACTTC. Translated: CASSFPPGQSWQYF.

The chain joins TRBV5-1 to TRBJ2-5; D is possibly TRBD1 (5 bases). The CDR3 sequence is 15 residues long. The V gene's germline CDR1 is SGHRS and CDR2 YFSETQ. Trimming stripped 1 base from V and 5 bases from J, with 15 bases between. CDR3 amino acids: CASSLTPQAAETQYF. The CDR3 region has the DNA TGCGCCAGCAGCTTGACCCCACAGGCGGCGGAGACCCAGTACTTC. Full variable domain (outside the CDR3, taken from reference TRBV5-1 and TRBJ2-5): KAGVTQTPRYLIKTRGQQVTLSCSPISGHRSVSWYQQTPGQGLQFLFEYFSETQRNKGNFPGRFSGRQFSNSRSEMNVSTLELGDSALYLCASSLTPQAAETQYFGPGTRLLVL.

The rearrangement uses TRBV4-1 and TRBJ2-3; TRBD2 matches 10 bases. Germline CDR1 and CDR2: MGHRA and YSYEKL. The CDR3 loop spans 17 amino acids. V lost 0 bases, J lost 4 bases, and 7 bases stayed unmatched. The CDR3 coding sequence is TGCGCCAGCAGCCAAGATCGGGTAGCGGGAGGAGCAGATACGCAGTATTTT. Translating gives CASSQDRVAGGADTQYF.

The chain employs TRBV7-9 and TRBJ1-1, with D hard to call. Germline V lookup: CDR1 SEHNR, CDR2 FQNEAQ (reference sequence). The V end lost 3 bases, the J end lost 2 bases, and 10 bases lay between the germline ends. CDR3 size: 14 residues. In nucleotides, the CDR3 is TGTGCCAGCAGCTTGGTCCCAGTCAACACTGAAGCTTTCTTT. Amino acid sequence: CASSLVPVNTEAFF.

In its sample, this clone was seen once. The V and J genes are TRBV5-4 and TRBJ2-5; D gene ambiguous. Trimming stripped 3 bases from V and 5 bases from J, with 8 bases between. From germline, CDR1 is SGHNT and CDR2 YYREEE (reference sequence). The CDR3 length is 12 residues. The CDR3 sequence: CASSYYGETQYF. CDR3 in DNA: TGTGCCAGCAGCTATTATGGTGAGACCCAGTACTTC. Using reference TRBV5-4 and TRBJ2-5 for the parts outside the CDR3, the full variable domain is ETGVTQSPTHLIKTRGQQVTLRCSSQSGHNTVSWYQQALGQGPQFIFQYYREEENGRGNFPPRFSGLQFPNYSSELNVNALELDDSALYLCASSYYGETQYFGPGTRLLVL.

The genes are TRBV3-1 (or the pseudogene TRBV3-2) and TRBJ1-5; a weak D match, TRBD1 (5 bases). Germline-derived CDR1 and CDR2 are LGHDT and YNNKEL (reference sequence). This CDR3 contains 15 residues. V was cut by 1 base and J by 1 base, with 8 bases left in between. The CDR3 region is CASSQAGGSNQPQHF. In DNA, the CDR3 is TGTGCCAGCAGCCAAGCGGGGGGGAGCAATCAGCCCCAGCATTTT.

The chain carries TRBV7-9 and TRBJ2-3; D is possibly TRBD2 (6 bases). The CDR3 has 14 amino acids. Trimming pared 5 bases from V and 0 bases from J, leaving 9 bases between. Germline lookup yields CDR1 SEHNR and CDR2 FQNEAQ (reference sequence). The DNA of the CDR3 is TGTGCCAGCAGCCACGGGACTAGCACAGATACGCAGTATTTT. Translated, it gives CASSHGTSTDTQYF. The full variable domain, completed using reference TRBV7-9 and TRBJ2-3, is DTGVSQNPRHKITKRGQNVTFRCDPISEHNRLYWYRQTLGQGPEFLTYFQNEAQLEKSRLLSDRFSAERPKGSFSTLEIQRTEQGDSAMYLCASSHGTSTDTQYFGPGTRLTVL.

The chain carries TRBV5-1 and TRBJ2-3; unclear D gene. Trimming shortened V by 1 base and J by 4 bases, and 7 bases separated the two germline ends. Germline V gene data show CDR1 as SGHRS and CDR2 as YFSETQ. CDR3 length: 13 amino acids. CDR3 in amino acids: CASSLQAPDTQYF. CDR3 in DNA: TGCGCCAGCAGCTTGCAAGCGCCAGATACGCAGTATTTT. The full variable domain, its missing parts supplied by reference TRBV5-1 and TRBJ2-3, is KAGVTQTPRYLIKTRGQQVTLSCSPISGHRSVSWYQQTPGQGLQFLFEYFSETQRNKGNFPGRFSGRQFSNSRSEMNVSTLELGDSALYLCASSLQAPDTQYFGPGTRLTVL.

The chain combines TRBV6-4 with TRBJ2-3; unclear D gene. V was clipped by 0 bases and J by 4 bases, with 14 bases between them. The CDR3 contains 16 residues. CDR1 is MRHNA, CDR2 SNTAGT, per germline. The CDR3 sequence is CASSDSGAKGSDTQYF. The CDR3 bases are TGTGCCAGCAGTGACTCCGGCGCCAAGGGATCAGATACGCAGTATTTT.

The rearrangement uses TRBV3-1 (or the pseudogene TRBV3-2) and TRBJ2-2; tentative D call: TRBD2 (6 bases). V was shortened by 2 bases and J by 4 bases, with 8 bases between the two germline ends. The V gene's germline CDR1 is LGHDT and CDR2 YNNKEL (reference sequence). This CDR3 has 14 amino acids. CDR3 region: CASSQYGGTGELFF. The CDR3 DNA sequence: TGTGCCAGCAGCCAATACGGGGGCACCGGGGAGCTGTTTTTT.

Notes on this clone: At one boundary the junction diverges from the germline segment, which might be a read error. The chain links TRBV7-7 to TRBJ2-2, with 11 bases aligning to TRBD1. The CDR3 runs to 15 residues. Germline V lookup: CDR1 SSHAT, CDR2 FNYEAQ (reference sequence). In DNA, the CDR3 is TGTGCTAGCAGCTTAGGGGACAGGGGGACCGGGGAGCTGTTTTTT. This gives the protein CASSLGDRGTGELFF.

The chain recombines TRBV7-9 with TRBJ2-4, with D maybe TRBD1 (5 bases). The CDR3 sequence is 14 residues long. The germline V gene encodes CDR1 SEHNR and CDR2 FQNEAQ (reference sequence). The V end was cut by 0 bases, the J end by 5 bases, with 8 bases between. The CDR3 nucleotides read TGTGCCAGCAGCTTAGCTGGGGCGGAAAACATTCAGTACTTC. Encoded protein: CASSLAGAENIQYF. Supplemented by reference TRBV7-9 and TRBJ2-4, the full variable domain reads DTGVSQNPRHKITKRGQNVTFRCDPISEHNRLYWYRQTLGQGPEFLTYFQNEAQLEKSRLLSDRFSAERPKGSFSTLEIQRTEQGDSAMYLCASSLAGAENIQYFGAGTRLSVL.

This clone appeared once. The genes are TRBV9 and TRBJ2-3, with D possibly being TRBD1 (6 bases). Deletions cut 2 bases from V and 3 bases from J, with 10 bases between. The CDR3 extends over 14 amino acids. Germline V CDR1 and CDR2: SGDLS, YYNGEE. CDR3 in amino acids: CASSVWGTTDTQYF. The CDR3 nucleotides are TGTGCCAGCAGCGTTTGGGGGACAACAGATACGCAGTATTTT. Together with reference TRBV9 and TRBJ2-3, the CDR3 gives the full variable domain: DSGVTQTPKHLITATGQRVTLRCSPRSGDLSVYWYQQSLDQGLQFLIQYYNGEERAKGNILERFSAQQFPDLHSELNLSSLELGDSALYFCASSVWGTTDTQYFGPGTRLTVL.

This clone was seen only once. The rearrangement joins TRBV14 to TRBJ2-1; possibly TRBD2 for D (7 bases). Germline CDR1 SGHDN, CDR2 FVKESK. The V end lost 0 bases, the J end lost 4 bases, and 16 bases lay between the germline ends. The CDR3 length is 17 residues. The CDR3 bases are TGTGCCAGCAGCCAAGATTTGACGGGGGGCTTATACAATGAGCAGTTCTTC. This translates into CASSQDLTGGLYNEQFF.